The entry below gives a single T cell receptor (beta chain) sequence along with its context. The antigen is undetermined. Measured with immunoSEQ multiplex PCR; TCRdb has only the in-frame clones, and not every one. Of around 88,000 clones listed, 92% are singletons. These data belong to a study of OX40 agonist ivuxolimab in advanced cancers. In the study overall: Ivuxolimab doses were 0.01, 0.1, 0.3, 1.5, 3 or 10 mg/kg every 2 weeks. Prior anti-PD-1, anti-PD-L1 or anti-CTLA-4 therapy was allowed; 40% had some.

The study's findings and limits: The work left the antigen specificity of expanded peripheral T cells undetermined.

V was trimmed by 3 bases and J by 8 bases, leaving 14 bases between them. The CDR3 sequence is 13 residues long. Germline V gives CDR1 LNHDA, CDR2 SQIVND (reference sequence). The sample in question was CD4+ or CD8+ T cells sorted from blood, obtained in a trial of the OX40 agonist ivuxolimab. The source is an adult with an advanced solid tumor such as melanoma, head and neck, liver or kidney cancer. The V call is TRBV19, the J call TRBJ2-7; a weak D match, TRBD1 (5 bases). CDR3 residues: CASSMDGARKQYF. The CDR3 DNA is TGTGCCAGTAGTATGGATGGGGCACGGAAGCAGTACTTC.